The clone carrying this T cell receptor (beta chain) was seen a single time. Its matching antigen is unknown. These data come from a study of shared clonotypes between healthy human individuals. Overall study results and limits: The expectation was that sequencing depth would affect clonotype sharing among donors. Generally, naive subsets (rather than memory subsets) showed larger estimated richness.

The germline CDR1 and CDR2 sequences are SGHAT and FQDESV (reference sequence). V lost 5 bases to trimming and J lost 4 bases; unmatched junction nucleotides: 10. This CDR3 comprises 16 residues. Every subset had its genomic DNA shared out evenly among several immunoSEQ plates. This table comes from immunoSEQ multiplex PCR, and its TCRdb copy is limited to in-frame clones, with some not included. This sample yields around 2.5 million clones, of which under 95% are seen a single time; around 0.4% belongs to the top ten. The chain employs TRBV11-1 and TRBJ2-1; 8 nucleotides match TRBD2. The material sequenced was naive CD4+ T cells from PBMCs. Stated subset: CD45RA+ positively selected. The receptor was derived from a man between 18 and 29 years old in good health. Some clones in this sample may be carry-over from other donors' samples. CDR3 amino acids: CASSPLAAAGYNEQFF. In DNA form, the CDR3 reads TGTGCCAGCAGCCCACTAGCGGCGGCGGGTTACAATGAGCAGTTCTTC.